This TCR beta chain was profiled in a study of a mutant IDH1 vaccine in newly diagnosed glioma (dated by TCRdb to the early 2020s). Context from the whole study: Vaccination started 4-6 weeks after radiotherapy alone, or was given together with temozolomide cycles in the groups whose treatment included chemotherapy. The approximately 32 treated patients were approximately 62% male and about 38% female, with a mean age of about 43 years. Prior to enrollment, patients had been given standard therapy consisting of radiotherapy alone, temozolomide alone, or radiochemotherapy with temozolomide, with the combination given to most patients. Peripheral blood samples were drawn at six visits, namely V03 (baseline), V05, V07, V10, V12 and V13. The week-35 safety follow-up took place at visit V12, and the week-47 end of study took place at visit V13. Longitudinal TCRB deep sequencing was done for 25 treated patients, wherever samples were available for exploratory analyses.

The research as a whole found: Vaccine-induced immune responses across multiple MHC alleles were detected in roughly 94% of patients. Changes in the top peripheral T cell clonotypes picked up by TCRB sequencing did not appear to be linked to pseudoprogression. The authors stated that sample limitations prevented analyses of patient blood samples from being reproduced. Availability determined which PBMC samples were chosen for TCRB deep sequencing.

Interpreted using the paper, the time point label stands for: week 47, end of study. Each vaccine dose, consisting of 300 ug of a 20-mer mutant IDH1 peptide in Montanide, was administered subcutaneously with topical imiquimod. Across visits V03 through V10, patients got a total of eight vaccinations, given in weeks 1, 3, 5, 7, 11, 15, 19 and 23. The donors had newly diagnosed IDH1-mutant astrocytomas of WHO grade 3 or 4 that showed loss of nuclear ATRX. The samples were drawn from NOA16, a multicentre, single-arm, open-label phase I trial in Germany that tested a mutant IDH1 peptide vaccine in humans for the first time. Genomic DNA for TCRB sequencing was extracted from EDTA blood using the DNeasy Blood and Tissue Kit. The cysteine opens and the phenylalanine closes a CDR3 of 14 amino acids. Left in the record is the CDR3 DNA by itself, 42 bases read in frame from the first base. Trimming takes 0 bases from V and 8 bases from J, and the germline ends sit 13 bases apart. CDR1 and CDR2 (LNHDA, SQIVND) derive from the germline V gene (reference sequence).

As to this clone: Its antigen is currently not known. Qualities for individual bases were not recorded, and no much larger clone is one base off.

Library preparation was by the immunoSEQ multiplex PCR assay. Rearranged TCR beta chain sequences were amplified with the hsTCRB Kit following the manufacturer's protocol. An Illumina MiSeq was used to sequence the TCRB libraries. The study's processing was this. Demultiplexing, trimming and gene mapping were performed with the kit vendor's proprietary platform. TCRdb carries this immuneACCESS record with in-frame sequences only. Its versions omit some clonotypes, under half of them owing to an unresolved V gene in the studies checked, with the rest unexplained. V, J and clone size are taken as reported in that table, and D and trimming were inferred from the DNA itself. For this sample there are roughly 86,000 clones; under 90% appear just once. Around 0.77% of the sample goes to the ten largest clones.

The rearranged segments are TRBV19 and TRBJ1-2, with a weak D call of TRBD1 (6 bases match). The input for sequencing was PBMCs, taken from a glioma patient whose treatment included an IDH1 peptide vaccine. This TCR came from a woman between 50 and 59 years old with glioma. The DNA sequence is TGTGCCAGTAGTATAGAAGGGGGGGCACGAGGCTACACCTTC. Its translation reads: CASSIEGGARGYTF.